This T cell receptor beta chain was identified in a study of spatial heterogeneity in lung cancer. Sample time point: sample taken at primary tumor resection. In the library, each TCR cDNA molecule bore its own unique molecular identifier. MiXCR, applied by TCRdb to the 5' RACE reads, yields one record per CDR3 protein. The table lists approximately 7,100 distinct CDR3 sequences, around 12% of them singletons. This clonotype was seen more than once but under ten times. The antigen is undetermined. General study points: Higher tumor mutation counts went along with higher counts of expanded intratumoral alpha and beta TCRs.

The origin of this receptor is a male donor with early-stage non-small cell lung cancer. The sample consisted of lung tumor tissue, taken at surgery.

The CDR3 DNA reads TGCAGCGTTGGATCCACTAAACAGGGGTGGCAAGAGACCCAGTACTTC. Protein product: CSVGSTKQGWQETQYF. This chain links TRBV29-1 with TRBJ2-5; 7 positions match TRBD1. The germline gives CDR1 SQVTM, CDR2 ANQGSEA. CDR3 length: 16 residues. V shed 4 bases and J 2 bases; nucleotides not matched to a gene: 13.